A single sample is the source of the 30 T cell receptor beta chains below, sequenced in a study of spatial heterogeneity in lung cancer. No cognate antigen is known for these TCRs. Study-level points and caveats: Tumor mutation counts were tracked by expanded intratumoral alpha and beta TCR counts.

TCRdb reanalysed the 5' RACE reads using MiXCR and keeps one entry per CDR3 protein. This sample yields about 3,700 distinct CDR3 sequences, of which roughly 5.4% are seen a single time; around an eighth belongs to the top ten. The time point denotes: sample taken at primary tumor resection. Material: lung tumor tissue, obtained at surgery. These receptors came from a female donor with early-stage non-small cell lung cancer.

This clonotype was seen at least ten times. This rearrangement joins TRBV6-5 to TRBJ2-7, with 8 bases that match TRBD1. The junction had 3 bases not matched to a gene; V was cut back by 0 bases and J by 2 bases. The CDR3 totals 15 residues. From germline, CDR1 is MNHEY and CDR2 SVGAGI. CDR3 amino acids: CASSYSGDRTYEQYF. The CDR3 bases are TGTGCCAGCAGTTACTCTGGGGACAGGACCTACGAGCAGTACTTC.

In this sample, this clonotype is medium-sized. The CDR3 bases are TGCAGTGCTAGCCAAACGGTTCTAGCCTACGAGCAGTACTTC. Protein: CSASQTVLAYEQYF. The V and J genes are TRBV20-1 and TRBJ2-7; unclear D gene. CDR1 is DFQATT and CDR2 is SNEGSKA in the germline V gene (reference sequence). Trimming took off 3 bases at V and 2 bases at J, with 14 bases between the two ends. The CDR3 has 14 residues.

This clonotype is termed medium-sized. The rearrangement uses TRBV7-2 and TRBJ2-5, with TRBD1 matching 9 bases. The V gene end was trimmed by 5 bases and the J gene end by 5 bases; junction bases not matched to a gene: 6. CDR1 and CDR2 from the germline V gene are SGHTA and FQGNSA. The CDR3 is made up of 14 amino acids. CDR3 residues: CASSPGQGRETQYF. CDR3 bases: TGTGCCAGCAGCCCGGGACAGGGTCGGGAGACCCAGTACTTC.

This clonotype qualifies as medium-sized. This chain connects TRBV24-1 to TRBJ2-2; D not resolved. Trimming pared 4 bases from V and 1 base from J, leaving 3 bases between. Germline V gene lookup returns CDR1 KGHDR and CDR2 SFDVKD. The CDR3 runs 13 residues. Here the CDR3 DNA reads TGTGCCACCAGTGACCAGAACACCGGGGAGCTGTTTTTT. It is translated as CATSDQNTGELFF.

This clonotype is labeled as medium-sized. CDR3 amino acids: CASSQADRISTDTQYF. CDR3 nucleotide sequence: TGCGCCAGCAGCCAAGCCGACAGGATTAGCACAGATACGCAGTATTTT. The V and J genes are TRBV4-1 and TRBJ2-3; possibly TRBD1 for D (6 bases). Germline assignment: CDR1 MGHRA and CDR2 YSYEKL. This CDR3 has 16 residues. Between the trimmed V and J ends, which lost 1 base and 0 bases, there was a span of 11 bases.

The sample holds a few counts of this clonotype. This chain connects TRBV27 to TRBJ1-6, with a tentative D call TRBD1 (5 bases). Germline lookup yields CDR1 MNHEY and CDR2 SMNVEV (reference sequence). The CDR3 length is 15 residues. Trimming took 8 bases from V and 6 from J, leaving 17 bases between them. This CDR3 is CASAREFSINSPLHF. The CDR3 nucleotides are TGTGCCAGCGCCAGGGAGTTTTCGATTAATTCACCCCTCCACTTT.

By share of the sample, this clonotype is medium-sized. The V call is TRBV12-3 or TRBV12-4, the J call TRBJ2-2; either TRBD1 or TRBD2 may fit D (5 bases each). The CDR3 sequence is 16 residues long. Trimming shortened V by 4 bases and J by 4 bases, and 16 bases separated the two germline ends. The CDR3 nucleotides read TGTGCCAGCAGTTCCCCTCTCGGGACGGGCACCGGGGAGCTGTTTTTT. It codes for CASSSPLGTGTGELFF.

This clonotype counts as medium-sized. The chain joins TRBV27 to TRBJ1-2, with a weak D call TRBD1 (6 bases). Germline values: CDR1 MNHEY, CDR2 SMNVEV (reference sequence). This CDR3 comprises 15 residues. Trimming took 2 bases from V and 1 from J, leaving 11 bases between them. CDR3 bases: TGTGCCAGCAGTTTAGAAGGACAGAATAACTATGGCTACACCTTC. Translating gives CASSLEGQNNYGYTF.

V is TRBV6-2 or TRBV6-3 and J is TRBJ2-7; 14 nucleotides agree with TRBD2. The CDR3 consists of 14 residues. The ends lost 5 bases at V and 4 bases at J; junction bases unmatched: 1. CDR1 is MNHEY and CDR2 is SVGEGT in the germline V gene. CDR3 bases: TGTGCCAGCAGTGGACTAGCGGGAGGATACGAGCAGTACTTC. The encoded protein is CASSGLAGGYEQYF.

This clonotype has more than one count but fewer than ten. The V and J genes are TRBV5-4 and TRBJ2-7; 10 nucleotides line up with TRBD2. Germline V gene sequence: CDR1 SGHNT, CDR2 YYREEE (reference sequence). The CDR3 has 14 amino acids. V lost 0 bases, J lost 6 bases, and 3 bases stayed unmatched. The CDR3 loop is CASSLVLAGSEQYF. In DNA, the CDR3 is TGTGCCAGCAGCTTGGTACTAGCGGGAAGCGAGCAGTACTTC.

This clonotype is classed as medium-sized (0.01 to 0.1%). The chain recombines TRBV19 with TRBJ2-7; no firm D call. Germline values: CDR1 LNHDA, CDR2 SQIVND (reference sequence). V was clipped by 3 bases and J by 0 bases, with 6 bases between them. The CDR3 consists of 13 residues. CDR3 amino acids: CASSIPASYEQYF. The DNA of the CDR3 is TGTGCCAGTAGTATCCCGGCCTCCTACGAGCAGTACTTC.

By share of the sample, this clonotype is medium-sized. This chain links TRBV4-1 with TRBJ2-3, with 8 bases aligning to TRBD2. V shed 4 bases, J shed 2 bases, and the junction held 5 bases outside the gene matches. CDR1 MGHRA and CDR2 YSYEKL come from the germline V gene. The CDR3 contains 15 residues. The CDR3 sequence: CASSRERGSTDTQYF. CDR3 DNA sequence: TGCGCCAGCAGCCGGGAGCGGGGGTCCACAGATACGCAGTATTTT.

By frequency in the sample, this clonotype is medium-sized. V is TRBV6-1 and J is TRBJ2-5, with a weak D call TRBD1 (6 bases). CDR1 MNHNS and CDR2 SASEGT come from the germline V gene. With 10 bases removed from V and 5 bases from J, the gap between germline ends came to 17 bases. The CDR3 extends over 13 amino acids. Written as DNA, the CDR3 is TGTGCCACCACAACAGGGTGGAAGGAGACCCAGTACTTC. Its protein is CATTTGWKETQYF.

This clonotype is medium-sized. This chain joins TRBV6-1 and TRBJ1-2; no clear D gene. Per germline, CDR1 MNHNS and CDR2 SASEGT. Trimming removed 2 bases from V and 8 bases from J, with 12 bases in between. This CDR3 comprises 13 residues. DNA for the CDR3: TGTGCCAGCAGTGAAAGGCAGGCGGGCGGCTACACCTTC. Its protein is CASSERQAGGYTF.

In its sample, this clonotype is medium-sized. This chain connects TRBV27 to TRBJ2-2; 14 bases fit TRBD2. J lost 2 bases, V lost 6 bases, and 5 bases had no gene match. This CDR3 region has 17 residues. Germline loops: CDR1 MNHEY, CDR2 SMNVEV (reference sequence). The CDR3 region is CASSGTSGGRNTGELFF. The CDR3 DNA is TGTGCCAGCAGCGGGACTAGCGGGGGCCGTAACACCGGGGAGCTGTTTTTT.

This clonotype is deemed medium-sized. The V gene is TRBV7-2, the J gene TRBJ2-5, with TRBD2 matching over 9 bases. CDR1 and CDR2 from the germline V gene are SGHTA and FQGNSA. The CDR3 extends over 14 amino acids. V was pared by 9 bases and J by 4 bases, with 9 bases of the junction left unmatched. The CDR3 DNA reads as TGTGCCAGTGGGGCGGGAGGGCCCTCAGAGACCCAGTACTTC. Protein sequence: CASGAGGPSETQYF.

Many counts were recorded for this clonotype. This sequence joins TRBV7-2 and TRBJ2-5, with D maybe TRBD2 (7 bases). The CDR3 runs 15 residues. Germline V CDR1 and CDR2: SGHTA, FQGNSA. Trimming shortened V by 5 bases and J by 5 bases, and 18 bases separated the two germline ends. The CDR3 is CASSPRAGARETQYF. The CDR3 DNA sequence: TGTGCCAGCAGCCCCCGTGCGGGGGCGCGGGAGACCCAGTACTTC. The full variable domain, its missing parts supplied by reference TRBV7-2 and TRBJ2-5, is GAGVSQSPSNKVTEKGKDVELRCDPISGHTALYWYRQSLGQGLEFLIYFQGNSAPDKSGLPSDRFSAERTGGSVSTLTIQRTQQEDSAVYLCASSPRAGARETQYFGPGTRLLVL.

This clonotype was counted between two and nine times. V gene TRBV18 combines with J gene TRBJ2-2; no firm D call. The CDR3 runs to 16 residues. The V end lost 6 bases, the J end lost 0 bases, and 14 bases lay between the germline ends. CDR1 and CDR2 from the germline V gene are KGHSH and LQKENI. The CDR3 bases are TGTGCCAGCTCCCTATCAAGACCGTCGAACACCGGGGAGCTGTTTTTT. Amino acid sequence: CASSLSRPSNTGELFF.

This clonotype is medium-sized (0.01 to 0.1%) in the sample. The gene calls are TRBV3-1 and TRBJ1-5; D may be TRBD1 (5 bases). Germline assignment: CDR1 LGHDT and CDR2 YNNKEL (reference sequence). Trimming pared 3 bases from V and 5 bases from J, leaving 17 bases between. The length of the CDR3 is 16 residues. The CDR3 spells CASSHSVAGTDQPQHF. The CDR3 DNA follows: TGTGCCAGCAGCCATTCCGTCGCAGGGACGGATCAGCCCCAGCATTTT.

This clonotype is judged medium-sized. The rearrangement uses TRBV4-3 and TRBJ2-3; 8 nucleotides align to TRBD2. Germline trimming cut 2 bases from V and 3 bases from J; bases unmatched to any gene: 10. Germline V gene data show CDR1 as LGHNA and CDR2 as YSLEER. This CDR3 is 17 amino acids long. Written as DNA, the CDR3 is TGCGCCAGCAGCCAAACTCCGGGGGGGAGCGGAACAGATACGCAGTATTTT. It translates to CASSQTPGGSGTDTQYF.

V usage is TRBV6-5 and J usage is TRBJ1-5, with TRBD1 matching over 8 bases. Germline CDR1 is MNHEY and CDR2 is SVGAGI. J lost 5 bases, V lost 5 bases, and 5 bases had no gene match. The CDR3 totals 14 residues. The CDR3 coding sequence is TGTGCCAGCAGTACAGGGGGGTGGGATCAGCCCCAGCATTTT. This codes for CASSTGGWDQPQHF.

This clonotype is medium-sized (0.01 to 0.1%) by share. V gene TRBV7-2 combines with J gene TRBJ2-5; TRBD1 might be the D (6 bases). The V end was cut by 5 bases, the J end by 1 base, with 11 bases between. Germline values: CDR1 SGHTA, CDR2 FQGNSA. The CDR3 runs 14 residues. The CDR3 bases are TGTGCCAGCAGCCCGGGACAAGCCCAAGAGACCCAGTACTTC. Protein sequence: CASSPGQAQETQYF.

This clonotype is labeled as medium-sized. The chain employs TRBV7-9 and TRBJ1-4; 7 bases line up with TRBD1. The germline CDR1 and CDR2 sequences are SEHNR and FQNEAQ (reference sequence). V lost 1 base and J lost 4; bases outside the gene matches: 3. This CDR3 comprises 15 residues. CDR3 coding DNA: TGTGCCAGCAGCTTAGGGGGACAGTTTAATGAAAAACTGTTTTTT. Residues: CASSLGGQFNEKLFF.

By share, this clonotype counts as medium-sized. The genes are TRBV7-9 and TRBJ1-3; perhaps TRBD1 as D (6 bases). This CDR3 contains 16 residues. V dropped 5 bases and J dropped 0 bases, with 14 bases sitting between them. The germline V gene has CDR1 SEHNR and CDR2 FQNEAQ (reference sequence). The DNA of the CDR3 is TGTGCCAGCAGCCCCCAACAGGGATACTCTGGAAACACCATATATTTT. Translating gives CASSPQQGYSGNTIYF.

This clonotype ranks as medium-sized (0.01 to 0.1%). The J gene is TRBJ2-2, the V gene TRBV5-1; TRBD1 matches at 11 bases. The CDR3 runs to 17 residues. V lost 1 base to trimming and J lost 2 bases; unmatched junction nucleotides: 4. CDR1 is SGHRS, CDR2 YFSETQ, per germline. CDR3 loop: CASSLSGQGANTGELFF. The CDR3 coding sequence is TGCGCCAGCAGCTTGAGTGGACAGGGGGCCAACACCGGGGAGCTGTTTTTT.

By its share, this clonotype is medium-sized (0.01 to 0.1%). The rearrangement uses TRBV7-9 and TRBJ1-2; D may be TRBD1 (6 bases). CDR1 SEHNR and CDR2 FQNEAQ come from the germline V gene (reference sequence). The CDR3 runs to 15 residues. V lost 1 base and J 6 bases, leaving 15 bases between the germline ends. The CDR3 sequence is CASSLGNRETDGYTF. The DNA of the CDR3 is TGTGCCAGCAGCTTAGGGAACAGGGAAACGGATGGCTACACCTTC.

In this sample, this clonotype is medium-sized. The J gene is TRBJ2-3, the V gene TRBV20-1; D possibly corresponds to TRBD2 (6 bases). Looked up from germline, CDR1 is DFQATT and CDR2 is SNEGSKA (reference sequence). CDR3 length: 13 amino acids. The germline V and J ends were trimmed by 5 bases and 8 bases, with 17 bases remaining between them. The CDR3 region has the DNA TGCAGTGCTGTGGCGGGGACCTCGGGTACGCAGTATTTT. It codes for CSAVAGTSGTQYF.

This clonotype is medium-sized within its sample. J is TRBJ1-2 and V is TRBV6-1; no firm D call. CDR1 is MNHNS and CDR2 is SASEGT in the germline V gene. The V end was cut by 4 bases, the J end by 5 bases, with 8 bases between. This CDR3 is 12 amino acids long. The DNA for the CDR3 is TGTGCCAGCAGTGGGGCAGTATATGGCTACACCTTC. This gives the protein CASSGAVYGYTF.

Judged by abundance, this clonotype is medium-sized. V is TRBV5-1 and J is TRBJ1-6; D is possibly TRBD1 (5 bases). The V gene lost 0 bases and the J gene lost 8 bases, with 12 bases spanning the gap. CDR3 length: 15 amino acids. The germline V gene has CDR1 SGHRS and CDR2 YFSETQ. In DNA, the CDR3 is TGCGCCAGCAGCTTGGTAGGCCGGGGGGATTCACCCCTCCACTTT. Its translation is CASSLVGRGDSPLHF.

This clonotype counts as medium-sized. The V call is TRBV6-2 or TRBV6-3, the J call TRBJ2-5, with D perhaps matching TRBD2 (6 bases). Germline CDR1 MNHEY, CDR2 SVGEGT. The CDR3 consists of 14 residues. Trimming removed 5 bases at V and 5 bases at J, with 15 bases between. The CDR3 region is CASSRWPGVETQYF. The CDR3 DNA reads as TGTGCCAGCAGTCGCTGGCCGGGGGTGGAGACCCAGTACTTC.